One and the same sample provided the 14 T cell receptor beta chains below, sequenced in a study of memory CD8 T cells in hepatitis C reinfection. Time point specified: late/post reinfection, 12 to 24 weeks after detection. No in vitro expansion preceded TCR sequencing of the sorted cells. Libraries were prepared by immunoSEQ multiplex PCR; TCRdb keeps only in-frame clonotypes and omits some of them. The repertoire holds thousands of clones, with about 87% as singletons. The material sequenced was naive CD8+ T cells sorted from blood. The source is a man aged 50 to 59 with hepatitis C virus infection.

The CDR3, as DNA: TGTGCCAGCAGTTTTTTCGGGACAGGGGATGGCGAGACCCAGTACTTC. This gives the protein CASSFFGTGDGETQYF. The V and J genes are TRBV28 and TRBJ2-5, with TRBD1 matching 10 bases. The CDR3 spans 16 residues. V shed 3 bases and J 5 bases; nucleotides not matched to a gene: 9. CDR1 and CDR2 (germline): MDHEN, SYDVKM.

This chain uses TRBV9 with TRBJ2-7; TRBD2 matches at 8 bases. Germline V gene sequence: CDR1 SGDLS, CDR2 YYNGEE. The CDR3 totals 15 residues. The J segment lost 5 bases and the V segment lost 3 bases, leaving 10 bases of the junction unmatched. CDR3 sequence (DNA): TGTGCCAGCAGCGCCAGCCCGGGACTAGTCAACGAGCAGTACTTC. Its translation is CASSASPGLVNEQYF.

By share, this clone counts as large. The rearrangement joins TRBV11-3 to TRBJ1-1; 8 bases agree with TRBD1. This CDR3 contains 17 residues. The V segment lost 1 base and the J segment 6 bases; nucleotides outside the gene matches: 13. CDR1 and CDR2 from the germline V gene are SGHNT and YENEEA. CDR3 DNA: TGTGCCAGCAGCTTAGGGTTTGGCCAGGGGGCGAGCGCTGAAGCTTTCTTT. Protein: CASSLGFGQGASAEAFF.

The chain couples TRBV5-4 to TRBJ2-1; TRBD2 matches at 10 bases. CDR1 and CDR2 from the germline V gene are SGHNT and YYREEE (reference sequence). V lost 4 bases to trimming and J lost 3 bases; unmatched junction nucleotides: 13. CDR3 length: 18 amino acids. The CDR3 loop reads CASSLSQLAGKLYNEQFF. The CDR3 region has the DNA TGTGCCAGCAGCCTCAGCCAACTAGCGGGAAAACTCTACAATGAGCAGTTCTTC.

The chain links TRBV5-1 to TRBJ2-7; 9 nucleotides match TRBD2. The V gene end was trimmed by 4 bases and the J gene end by 4 bases; junction bases not matched to a gene: 3. CDR1 SGHRS and CDR2 YFSETQ come from the germline V gene. The CDR3 is made up of 13 amino acids. CDR3 sequence reads: CASSPAGGYEQYF. The CDR3, as DNA: TGCGCCAGCAGCCCGGCGGGGGGGTACGAGCAGTACTTC.

The chain combines TRBV7-9 with TRBJ2-7, with a tentative D call TRBD2 (6 bases). The CDR3 contains 12 residues. CDR1 SEHNR and CDR2 FQNEAQ come from the germline V gene (reference sequence). V lost 8 bases, J lost 1 base, and 9 bases lay in between. CDR3 nucleotide sequence: TGTGCCAGCGGTGGGACTTCCTACGAGCAGTACTTC. Its translation: CASGGTSYEQYF.

This chain joins TRBV11-3 and TRBJ2-7; 7 bases map to TRBD2. Germline CDR1 SGHNT, CDR2 YENEEA. The CDR3 runs 16 residues. The ends lost 4 bases at V and 4 bases at J; junction bases unmatched: 13. The CDR3 sequence is CASSSPIGGSDYEQYF. CDR3 nucleotide sequence: TGTGCCAGCAGCTCCCCAATAGGCGGGAGCGATTACGAGCAGTACTTC.

This sequence joins TRBV28 and TRBJ2-7, with TRBD2 identical over 9 bases. CDR3 length: 14 amino acids. Germline assignment: CDR1 MDHEN and CDR2 SYDVKM. Losses at the gene ends were 6 bases for V and 6 bases for J; bases not matched to a gene: 9. The CDR3 DNA sequence: TGTGCCAGCAGCGCTATAGCGGGAGTAGCCGAGCAGTACTTC. Protein sequence: CASSAIAGVAEQYF.

The CDR3 loop is CASSSDRGWGNTIYF. The CDR3 DNA reads as TGTGCCAGCAGTTCTGACAGGGGATGGGGAAACACCATATATTTT. V is TRBV2 and J is TRBJ1-3; the match to TRBD1 covers 8 bases. V shed 5 bases and J 4 bases; nucleotides not matched to a gene: 7. CDR3 length: 15 residues. Germline loops: CDR1 SNHLY, CDR2 FYNNEI.

This clone was seen a single time. The CDR3 loop reads CASMTGGAPPDTQYF. Written as DNA, the CDR3 is TGTGCCAGTATGACAGGGGGCGCGCCCCCCGATACGCAGTATTTT. The chain combines TRBV27 with TRBJ2-3; TRBD1 matches 10 bases. This CDR3 contains 15 residues. Germline V gene lookup returns CDR1 MNHEY and CDR2 SMNVEV (reference sequence). Trimming removed 9 bases from V and 6 bases from J; junction bases left unmatched: 12.

This rearrangement joins TRBV6-4 to TRBJ2-1; 11 bases agree with TRBD2. V shed 4 bases, J shed 4 bases, and the junction held 6 bases outside the gene matches. Germline CDR1 MRHNA, CDR2 SNTAGT. The CDR3 has 16 residues. Written as DNA, the CDR3 is TGTGCCAGCAGTGCCAAACTAGCGGGGGAGTACAATGAGCAGTTCTTC. It specifies CASSAKLAGEYNEQFF.

This rearrangement joins TRBV19 to TRBJ2-4; a weak D match, TRBD1 (7 bases). This CDR3 region has 14 residues. V was trimmed by 7 bases and J by 12 bases, leaving 22 bases between them. The germline gives CDR1 LNHDA, CDR2 SQIVND (reference sequence). CDR3 region: CASMGTAGLRNQYF. The DNA for the CDR3 is TGTGCCAGTATGGGGACAGCGGGCCTTCGGAATCAGTACTTC.

The chain employs TRBV15 and TRBJ1-1, with 10 bases lining up with TRBD1. The germline gives CDR1 LNHNV, CDR2 YYDKDF (reference sequence). The CDR3 has 14 residues. J lost 4 bases, V lost 5 bases, and 4 bases had no gene match. The CDR3 nucleotides read TGTGCCACCAGCCAGGACAGGGGGAGCACTGAAGCTTTCTTT. Amino acid sequence: CATSQDRGSTEAFF.

This chain uses TRBV18 with TRBJ2-5, with TRBD2 matching over 11 bases. V lost 3 bases, J lost 2 bases, and 11 bases stayed unmatched. The CDR3 sequence is 18 residues long. Germline V CDR1 and CDR2: KGHSH, LQKENI. CDR3 sequence reads: CASSPIDDLAGGQETQYF. DNA for the CDR3: TGTGCCAGCTCACCTATCGATGATTTAGCGGGAGGGCAAGAGACCCAGTACTTC.